The 18 T cell receptor beta chains listed next were all sequenced from one sample in a study of cytomegalovirus exposure and HLA in healthy donors. The primer mix had 60 Vbeta and 13 Jbeta primers. Sequencing used immunoSEQ multiplex PCR; TCRdb keeps in-frame clones, though not all of them. This sample has 120,000 or so clones; about 80% occur once, and the top ten carry approximately 10%. Sequencing was carried out using PBMCs. The receptors were gathered from a man younger than 40 in good health and CMV-seropositive.

V usage is TRBV10-3 and J usage is TRBJ1-3; no definite D call. The V gene's germline CDR1 is ENHRY and CDR2 SYGVKD. V lost 2 bases and J lost 1, with 9 bases in between. CDR3 size: 15 residues. This chain's CDR3 is CAISERRESGNTIYF. CDR3 coding DNA: TGTGCCATCAGTGAGCGCCGGGAATCTGGAAACACCATATATTTT.

The V call is TRBV2, the J call TRBJ2-3, with 8 bases aligning to TRBD1. The CDR3 runs 15 residues. The V segment lost 9 bases and the J segment 8 bases; nucleotides outside the gene matches: 16. The V gene's germline CDR1 is SNHLY and CDR2 FYNNEI. The CDR3 spells CASTQGAVRVGTQYF. The CDR3 coding sequence is TGTGCCAGTACCCAGGGGGCTGTCCGCGTGGGTACGCAGTATTTT.

The V and J genes are TRBV5-1 and TRBJ2-1; 15 nucleotides match TRBD2. CDR3 length: 16 amino acids. V gave up 2 bases and J gave up 8 bases; unmatched junction bases: 5. CDR1 and CDR2 (germline): SGHRS, YFSETQ. DNA of the CDR3: TGCGCCAGCAGCTTTACCGGGACTAGCGGGGGGTATGAGCAGTTCTTC. Translation: CASSFTGTSGGYEQFF.

The V call is TRBV5-1, the J call TRBJ1-3, with 8 bases that match TRBD1. The trim removed 5 bases at V and 2 bases at J, leaving 6 bases unmatched. In germline, CDR1 is SGHRS, CDR2 YFSETQ. This CDR3 region has 15 residues. CDR3 DNA sequence: TGCGCCAGCAGTTTGATGACAGGGGCTGGAAACACCATATATTTT. As protein: CASSLMTGAGNTIYF.

The V gene is TRBV2, the J gene TRBJ2-5, with 7 bases lining up with TRBD1. The J call may be faulty, since TRBJ2-7 better matches the DNA end. This CDR3 spans 13 amino acids. Germline lookup yields CDR1 SNHLY and CDR2 FYNNEI. The DNA for the CDR3 is TGTGCCAGCAGCGGACAGGCATTTAACGAGCAGTACTTC. The encoded protein is CASSGQAFNEQYF.

V is TRBV19 and J is TRBJ1-2; 9 bases agree with TRBD1. Looked up from germline, CDR1 is LNHDA and CDR2 is SQIVND (reference sequence). The junction had 3 bases not matched to a gene; V was cut back by 6 bases and J by 7 bases. CDR3 length equals 12 residues. This CDR3 is CASSRTGAGYTF. CDR3 coding DNA: TGTGCCAGTAGCCGGACAGGGGCTGGCTACACCTTC.

This chain uses TRBV11-3 with TRBJ2-7, with a possible D match to TRBD1 (5 bases). The ends were cut back, 1 base at V and 7 bases at J, with 14 bases in the middle. From germline, CDR1 is SGHNT and CDR2 YENEEA. CDR3 length equals 14 residues. The CDR3 sequence: CASSLGPVGAEQYF. The CDR3 nucleotides read TGTGCCAGCAGCTTAGGGCCGGTAGGGGCGGAGCAGTACTTC.

V is TRBV5-1 and J is TRBJ2-2; TRBD1 is a possible D gene (6 bases). CDR1 and CDR2 (germline): SGHRS, YFSETQ. Trimming took off 1 base at V and 4 bases at J, with 14 bases between the two ends. The CDR3 contains 16 residues. For the CDR3, the DNA is TGCGCCAGCAGCTTGCCCAGGGGAGATTCCACCGGGGAGCTGTTTTTT. This codes for CASSLPRGDSTGELFF. The entire variable domain, with the rest obtained from reference TRBV5-1 and TRBJ2-2, is as follows: KAGVTQTPRYLIKTRGQQVTLSCSPISGHRSVSWYQQTPGQGLQFLFEYFSETQRNKGNFPGRFSGRQFSNSRSEMNVSTLELGDSALYLCASSLPRGDSTGELFFGEGSRLTVL.

The V and J genes are TRBV5-1 and TRBJ1-5, with D perhaps TRBD1 (5 bases). Germline assignment: CDR1 SGHRS and CDR2 YFSETQ. This CDR3 contains 17 residues. Trimming removed 4 bases from V and 0 bases from J, with 17 bases in between. As DNA, the CDR3 is TGCGCCAGCAGCCCCGGACAAGCCTCCTATAGCAATCAGCCCCAGCATTTT. The encoded protein is CASSPGQASYSNQPQHF.

J is TRBJ2-7 and V is TRBV6-1; 10 bases are a match to TRBD2. The CDR3 sequence is 15 residues long. Germline V CDR1 and CDR2: MNHNS, SASEGT. V shed 5 bases, J shed 0 bases, and the junction held 4 bases outside the gene matches. Written as DNA, the CDR3 is TGTGCCAGCAGTTCCCTAGCGGGGGCCTCCTACGAGCAGTACTTC. Protein product: CASSSLAGASYEQYF.

DNA of the CDR3: TGTGCCAGCAGTGAACCCTCAGGGGGAGGTACCAATGAGCAGTTCTTC. Encoded protein: CASSEPSGGGTNEQFF. This chain uses TRBV25-1 with TRBJ2-1; D possibly corresponds to TRBD1 (7 bases). The germline V gene encodes CDR1 MGHDK and CDR2 SYGVNS. V lost 2 bases to trimming and J lost 6 bases, with 17 bases between them. The CDR3 is 16 amino acids.

The chain joins TRBV19 to TRBJ1-1; 9 bases align to TRBD1. The germline V gene has CDR1 LNHDA and CDR2 SQIVND (reference sequence). This CDR3 comprises 15 residues. V trimming: 2 bases; J trimming: 4 bases; junction bases outside the gene matches: 5. Here the CDR3 DNA reads TGTGCCAGTAGTATAACCGGGACAGGGCCCACTGAAGCTTTCTTT. It is translated as CASSITGTGPTEAFF.

In DNA, the CDR3 is TGTGCCAGCCGACAGGGTTTAGCCTACGAGCAGTACTTC. Its protein product is CASRQGLAYEQYF. This chain links TRBV2 with TRBJ2-7; the match to TRBD1 covers 7 bases. Germline assignment: CDR1 SNHLY and CDR2 FYNNEI. With 8 bases clipped from V and 2 bases from J, the junction kept 6 bases outside the gene matches. This CDR3 comprises 13 residues. Full variable domain (missing parts from reference TRBV2 and TRBJ2-7): EPEVTQTPSHQVTQMGQEVILRCVPISNHLYFYWYRQILGQKVEFLVSFYNNEISEKSEIFDDQFSVERPDGSNFTLKIRSTKLEDSAMYFCASRQGLAYEQYFGPGTRLTVT.

The chain has TRBV5-1 and TRBJ1-5, with D perhaps matching TRBD1 (5 bases). Between the trimmed V and J ends, which lost 3 bases and 5 bases, there was a span of 15 bases. Germline assignment: CDR1 SGHRS and CDR2 YFSETQ. The CDR3 runs to 15 residues. The CDR3 nucleotides read TGCGCCAGCAGCTGGAGCCCAGGGTTATATCAGCCCCAGCATTTT. Protein sequence: CASSWSPGLYQPQHF.

The rearrangement uses TRBV11-3 and TRBJ2-7; D call uncertain. Germline loops: CDR1 SGHNT, CDR2 YENEEA. V was clipped by 1 base and J by 3 bases, with 7 bases between them. The CDR3 contains 13 residues. CDR3 loop: CASSLGPGYEQYF. As DNA, the CDR3 is TGTGCCAGCAGCTTAGGACCAGGCTACGAGCAGTACTTC. The full variable domain, completed using reference TRBV11-3 and TRBJ2-7, is EAGVVQSPRYKIIEKKQPVAFWCNPISGHNTLYWYLQNLGQGPELLIRYENEEAVDDSQLPKDRFSAERLKGVDSTLKIQPAELGDSAVYLCASSLGPGYEQYFGPGTRLTVT.

This chain joins TRBV2 and TRBJ2-7, with 8 bases lining up with TRBD2. This CDR3 is 16 amino acids long. V shed 3 bases and J 3 bases; nucleotides not matched to a gene: 10. The germline V gene encodes CDR1 SNHLY and CDR2 FYNNEI. The CDR3 DNA is TGTGCCAGCAGTGATGAAGGGGCGGGGGGCCGCTACGAGCAGTACTTC. Translating it yields CASSDEGAGGRYEQYF.

V usage is TRBV6-1 and J usage is TRBJ1-1, with 7 nucleotides matching TRBD1. Germline loops: CDR1 MNHNS, CDR2 SASEGT. The CDR3 has 15 residues. V was clipped by 3 bases and J by 4 bases; unmatched bases: 8. The CDR3 loop is CASSEMTGLSTEAFF. In DNA form, the CDR3 reads TGTGCCAGCAGTGAGATGACAGGGCTGAGCACTGAAGCTTTCTTT.

The chain couples TRBV7-9 to TRBJ2-1; the D gene is possibly TRBD2 (6 bases). Germline loops: CDR1 SEHNR, CDR2 FQNEAQ (reference sequence). CDR3 size: 14 residues. Between the trimmed V and J ends, which lost 4 bases and 7 bases, there was a span of 14 bases. CDR3 sequence: CASSYGRRENEQFF. CDR3 DNA: TGTGCCAGCAGCTACGGGCGTCGGGAGAATGAGCAGTTCTTC.